Below, 13 T cell receptor beta chains from the same sample are listed, as sequenced in a study of cytomegalovirus exposure and HLA in healthy donors. TCRdb's copy holds only in-frame clones and misses some; the assay was immunoSEQ multiplex PCR. The profile shows fewer than 200,000 clones, approximately 96% of them singletons. The sequenced sample consisted of PBMCs. The receptors here all came from a woman under 30 in good health and CMV-seronegative.

This chain joins TRBV16 and TRBJ2-7, with D perhaps TRBD2 (7 bases). V gave up 4 bases and J gave up 2 bases, with 15 bases separating them. The CDR3 runs 15 residues. Germline V gives CDR1 KGHSY, CDR2 FQNENV. The CDR3: CASSPLGGGPYEQYF. The CDR3 region has the DNA TGTGCCAGCAGCCCCCTAGGGGGGGGGCCCTACGAGCAGTACTTC.

The gene calls are TRBV7-9 and TRBJ2-5; no firm D call. V lost 6 bases, J lost 7 bases, and 9 bases lay in between. Germline V gene sequence: CDR1 SEHNR, CDR2 FQNEAQ (reference sequence). This CDR3 region has 11 residues. The CDR3 loop reads CASSLTGTQYF. CDR3 DNA sequence: TGTGCCAGCAGTCTAACCGGGACCCAGTACTTC.

The chain is built from TRBV6-5 and TRBJ1-1; 7 positions agree with TRBD1. CDR3 length equals 16 residues. Per germline, CDR1 MNHEY and CDR2 SVGAGI. V lost 2 bases to trimming and J lost 4 bases; unmatched junction nucleotides: 10. CDR3 nucleotide sequence: TGTGCCAGCAGTTACATTAGGGGGCGGGTGGGCACTGAAGCTTTCTTT. Protein product: CASSYIRGRVGTEAFF.

V and J are TRBV5-1 and TRBJ2-2; 12 nucleotides agree with TRBD2. CDR1 is SGHRS, CDR2 YFSETQ, per germline. The ends lost 4 bases at V and 6 bases at J; junction bases unmatched: 7. The CDR3 contains 16 residues. The chain's CDR3 is CASSPTSGGPPGELFF. In DNA, the CDR3 is TGCGCCAGCAGCCCGACTAGCGGGGGACCTCCCGGGGAGCTGTTTTTT.

Only a few counts were recorded for this clone. The chain joins TRBV6-1 to TRBJ1-5; TRBD1 matches 7 bases. In germline, CDR1 is MNHNS, CDR2 SASEGT. The CDR3 has 15 amino acids. Trimming cost V 6 bases and J 0 bases; bases outside gene matches: 5. The CDR3 here is CASSVTGNSNQPQHF. The CDR3 bases are TGTGCCAGCAGCGTGACAGGGAATAGCAATCAGCCCCAGCATTTT.

This clone was counted once. The chain couples TRBV7-8 to TRBJ1-5; TRBD1 matches 8 bases. V was pared by 2 bases and J by 5 bases, with 2 bases of the junction left unmatched. This CDR3 has 14 residues. The germline V gene encodes CDR1 SGHVS and CDR2 FQNEAQ. Written as DNA, the CDR3 is TGTGCCAGCAGCTTACAGGGGGCCTATCAGCCCCAGCATTTT. As protein: CASSLQGAYQPQHF.

The rearrangement links TRBV7-9 to TRBJ2-3; 9 nucleotides line up with TRBD1. V lost 5 bases to trimming and J lost 6 bases; unmatched junction nucleotides: 9. The germline gives CDR1 SEHNR, CDR2 FQNEAQ (reference sequence). The CDR3 consists of 15 residues. CDR3 in DNA: TGTGCCAGCAGCCTAAGAACAGGGGGCTGGGATACGCAGTATTTT. Its protein product is CASSLRTGGWDTQYF.

This chain uses TRBV4-3 with TRBJ2-1; 13 nucleotides align to TRBD2. After removal of 4 bases from V and 10 bases from J, the junction contained 7 bases not matched to a gene. The V gene's germline CDR1 is LGHNA and CDR2 YSLEER. CDR3 size: 15 residues. The CDR3 region has the DNA TGCGCCAGCAGCCCGTGGACTAGCGGGGGAGGAGAGCAGTTCTTC. Translation: CASSPWTSGGGEQFF.

The chain employs TRBV2 and TRBJ2-7; D is perhaps TRBD2 (5 bases). V gave up 0 bases and J gave up 0 bases, with 12 bases separating them. Germline V gene lookup returns CDR1 SNHLY and CDR2 FYNNEI. This CDR3 has 16 residues. The CDR3 DNA sequence: TGTGCCAGCAGTGAAGCGGCGGGCAGGTACTCCTACGAGCAGTACTTC. This sequence encodes CASSEAAGRYSYEQYF.

The J gene is TRBJ1-2, the V gene TRBV19, with D possibly matching TRBD1 (5 bases). This CDR3 spans 13 amino acids. Germline CDR1 reads LNHDA; CDR2 reads SQIVND (reference sequence). Trimming removed 3 bases from V and 8 bases from J, with 13 bases in between. The CDR3 DNA is TGTGCCAGTAGTATGGTTAGCGGGGACGGCTACACCTTC. This gives the protein CASSMVSGDGYTF.

The chain is built from TRBV18 and TRBJ2-7, with TRBD1 matching over 8 bases. Germline trimming cut 5 bases from V and 5 bases from J; bases unmatched to any gene: 5. Germline-derived CDR1 and CDR2 are KGHSH and LQKENI. The length of the CDR3 is 13 residues. CDR3 residues: CASSSWTGHEQYF. CDR3 bases: TGTGCCAGCTCAAGCTGGACAGGGCACGAGCAGTACTTC.

This rearrangement joins TRBV5-1 to TRBJ2-2; TRBD2 agrees at 10 bases. The germline V gene encodes CDR1 SGHRS and CDR2 YFSETQ. Trimming removed 7 bases from V and 5 bases from J; junction bases left unmatched: 11. The CDR3 runs to 16 residues. The DNA of the CDR3 is TGCGCCAGCTCACCACCGGGACTAGCGATGACCGGGGAGCTGTTTTTT. Translating it yields CASSPPGLAMTGELFF. Based on the CDR3 plus reference TRBV5-1 and TRBJ2-2, the full variable domain is KAGVTQTPRYLIKTRGQQVTLSCSPISGHRSVSWYQQTPGQGLQFLFEYFSETQRNKGNFPGRFSGRQFSNSRSEMNVSTLELGDSALYLCASSPPGLAMTGELFFGEGSRLTVL.

Only one count was recorded for this clone. The rearrangement uses TRBV2 and TRBJ1-2; possibly TRBD1 for D (6 bases). Germline CDR1 SNHLY, CDR2 FYNNEI. The CDR3 loop spans 13 amino acids. V lost 3 bases, J lost 3 bases, and 8 bases lay in between. In DNA, the CDR3 is TGTGCCAGCAGTGACAGGGGTGACTATGGCTACACCTTC. Its translation is CASSDRGDYGYTF.